The clone carrying this T cell receptor beta chain was counted once. Antigen specificity is unknown. Profiled with immunoSEQ multiplex PCR; TCRdb holds only in-frame clones, not every one. The sample yields about 48,000 clones, about 81% seen once. This sample was taken from a study of OX40 agonist ivuxolimab in advanced cancers. Study background: Patients' therapy was ivuxolimab, an antibody that acts as an agonist of OX40 (CD134). Partial responses occurred in Three dose-escalation patients, one with hepatocellular carcinoma and two with cutaneous melanoma. Study-level findings and limits: Relatively little clonal expansion, among the lowest observed, appeared in partial responders at 0.1-3.0 mg/kg.

J lost 4 bases, V lost 6 bases, and 6 bases had no gene match. CDR1 is MNHNY, CDR2 SVGAGI, per germline (reference sequence). The CDR3 is made up of 14 amino acids. This TCR derives from an adult with an advanced solid tumor such as melanoma, head and neck, liver or kidney cancer. The chain uses TRBV6-6 and TRBJ1-1; 9 bases match TRBD1. The sequences come from CD4+ or CD8+ T cells sorted from blood, collected in a trial of the OX40 agonist ivuxolimab. CDR3 DNA: TGTGCCAGCAGGGAACAGGGGGCTGTCACTGAAGCTTTCTTT. Translated, it gives CASREQGAVTEAFF.